The 26 T cell receptor beta chains in this list originate from one sample, sequenced in a study of blood T cell repertoires in COVID-19. Some clones are missing from TCRdb's copy, which holds only in-frame ones; the method was immunoSEQ multiplex PCR. The top ten hold 4.2% of the sample, which has about 260,000 clones, roughly 80% seen once. The sample consisted of peripheral blood. These receptors were taken from a man aged 60 to 69 with acute or convalescent COVID-19.

The V and J genes are TRBV24-1 and TRBJ2-1, with 7 bases lining up with TRBD1. V gave up 4 bases and J gave up 8 bases; unmatched junction bases: 4. The CDR3 extends over 13 amino acids. Germline-derived CDR1 and CDR2 are KGHDR and SFDVKD. CDR3 sequence (DNA): TGTGCCACCAGTGAGGCCGGGACAGATGAGCAGTTCTTC. Residues: CATSEAGTDEQFF.

The J gene is TRBJ1-4, the V gene TRBV18; 7 nucleotides line up with TRBD1. This CDR3 has 15 amino acids. The junction had 6 bases not matched to a gene; V was cut back by 4 bases and J by 4 bases. Germline lookup yields CDR1 KGHSH and CDR2 LQKENI. The CDR3 nucleotides read TGTGCCAGCTCACGATCGGGACAGTATAATGAAAAACTGTTTTTT. As protein: CASSRSGQYNEKLFF.

V and J are TRBV14 and TRBJ1-6, with D uncertain. Germline CDR1 and CDR2: SGHDN and FVKESK. The CDR3 consists of 18 residues. V lost 3 bases, J lost 3 bases, and 18 bases lay in between. The CDR3 here is CASSHSRRGVFYNSPLHF. As DNA, the CDR3 is TGTGCCAGCAGCCACTCCCGCCGGGGAGTTTTCTATAATTCACCCCTCCACTTT. Using reference TRBV14 and TRBJ1-6 for the parts outside the CDR3, the full variable domain is EAGVTQFPSHSVIEKGQTVTLRCDPISGHDNLYWYRRVMGKEIKFLLHFVKESKQDESGMPNNRFLAERTGGTYSTLKVQPAELEDSGVYFCASSHSRRGVFYNSPLHFGNGTRLTVT.

This sequence joins TRBV2 and TRBJ1-2, with TRBD1 identical over 8 bases. CDR1 and CDR2 from the germline V gene are SNHLY and FYNNEI. This CDR3 spans 13 amino acids. Trimming at V came to 6 bases and at J to 8 bases, leaving 8 bases not matched to a gene. The CDR3 bases are TGTGCCAGCAGCCCGGACAGGGCTAACGGCTACACCTTC. Amino acids: CASSPDRANGYTF.

V is TRBV18 and J is TRBJ1-4; 7 nucleotides match TRBD1. CDR3 length equals 13 residues. The V and J ends lost 3 bases and 8 bases, in that order; junction bases with no gene match: 3. CDR1 is KGHSH and CDR2 is LQKENI in the germline V gene. The CDR3 region is CASSPDRVEKLFF. In DNA form, the CDR3 reads TGTGCCAGCTCACCCGACAGGGTGGAAAAACTGTTTTTT.

The rearrangement joins TRBV29-1 to TRBJ2-5; 7 bases are a match to TRBD2. The CDR3 has 12 residues. Per the germline V gene, CDR1 is SQVTM and CDR2 is ANQGSEA. V lost 7 bases, J lost 5 bases, and 7 bases stayed unmatched. This CDR3 is CSEWTSSETQYF. The CDR3 coding sequence is TGCAGCGAATGGACTAGTAGTGAGACCCAGTACTTC.

This sequence joins TRBV11-3 and TRBJ2-5; a weak D match, TRBD2 (5 bases). Per the germline V gene, CDR1 is SGHNT and CDR2 is YENEEA. The CDR3 runs to 13 residues. The V end lost 5 bases, the J end lost 5 bases, and 12 bases lay between the germline ends. CDR3 sequence (DNA): TGTGCCAGCAGCGAAGTAGGGAGCGAGACCCAGTACTTC. Translating gives CASSEVGSETQYF. The full variable domain, rest sourced from reference TRBV11-3 and TRBJ2-5, is EAGVVQSPRYKIIEKKQPVAFWCNPISGHNTLYWYLQNLGQGPELLIRYENEEAVDDSQLPKDRFSAERLKGVDSTLKIQPAELGDSAVYLCASSEVGSETQYFGPGTRLLVL.

V usage is TRBV6-5 and J usage is TRBJ1-2; 7 nucleotides agree with TRBD1. This CDR3 has 13 amino acids. Germline values: CDR1 MNHEY, CDR2 SVGAGI. V shed 6 bases and J 8 bases; nucleotides not matched to a gene: 9. In DNA, the CDR3 is TGTGCCAGCAGCCTGGACAGGTCCTACGGCTACACCTTC. The encoded protein is CASSLDRSYGYTF.

With respect to this clone: Compared with germline, one end of the junction differs, possibly owing to a read error. The chain links TRBV14 to TRBJ2-4; 10 bases agree with TRBD1. CDR1 SGHDN and CDR2 FVKESK come from the germline V gene. CDR3 length: 12 amino acids. CDR3 loop: CASSPGQGGARF. The CDR3 nucleotides read TGTGCCAGCAGCCCCGGACAGGGGGGCGCAAGGTTC.

The chain carries TRBV7-9 and TRBJ2-3; 8 bases fit TRBD1. Germline CDR1 reads SEHNR; CDR2 reads FQNEAQ (reference sequence). This CDR3 comprises 13 residues. V dropped 1 base and J dropped 11; count of bases not matched to a gene: 5. The chain's CDR3 is CASSLGGQGGQYF. In DNA, the CDR3 is TGTGCCAGCAGCTTAGGTGGACAGGGTGGGCAGTATTTT.

The chain has TRBV18 and TRBJ2-3; TRBD1 aligns across 7 bases. This CDR3 is 17 amino acids long. V trimming: 3 bases; J trimming: 0 bases; junction bases outside the gene matches: 9. CDR1 and CDR2 from the germline V gene are KGHSH and LQKENI. CDR3 in amino acids: CASSPEPRDRSTDTQYF. The CDR3 DNA reads TGTGCCAGCTCACCGGAGCCCCGGGACAGAAGCACAGATACGCAGTATTTT.

This clone has a handful of counts. The chain joins TRBV3-1 (or the pseudogene TRBV3-2) to TRBJ2-7; TRBD2 matches at 9 bases. CDR3 size: 14 residues. The germline V gene has CDR1 LGHDT and CDR2 YNNKEL (reference sequence). The V gene end was trimmed by 4 bases and the J gene end by 4 bases; junction bases not matched to a gene: 5. CDR3 coding DNA: TGTGCCAGCAGCCGAGCGGGGGGCACGTACGAGCAGTACTTC. Amino acids: CASSRAGGTYEQYF.

The chain's CDR3 is CASSQGPGDLFYEQYF. Written as DNA, the CDR3 is TGTGCCAGCAGCCAAGGGCCGGGAGACCTTTTCTACGAGCAGTACTTC. V gene TRBV3-1 (or the pseudogene TRBV3-2) combines with J gene TRBJ2-7; D may be TRBD2 (6 bases). This CDR3 comprises 16 residues. Germline V gene lookup returns CDR1 LGHDT and CDR2 YNNKEL (reference sequence). V was shortened by 1 base and J by 3 bases, with 16 bases between the two germline ends.

The chain couples TRBV11-2 to TRBJ2-1; 14 bases are a match to TRBD2. Trimming removed 4 bases from V and 3 bases from J; junction bases left unmatched: 5. Per germline, CDR1 SGHAT and CDR2 FQNNGV. The CDR3 is 17 residues long. The CDR3, as DNA: TGTGCCAGCAGCTCCGGGACTAGCGGGAGTATCTACAATGAGCAGTTCTTC. The encoded protein is CASSSGTSGSIYNEQFF.

V gene TRBV6-5 combines with J gene TRBJ1-1, with 7 bases that match TRBD1. Looked up from germline, CDR1 is MNHEY and CDR2 is SVGAGI. Unmatched junction bases numbered 7, after V lost 2 bases and J lost 4 bases. The CDR3 is 15 amino acids. The CDR3: CASSYGTAGGTEAFF. Written as DNA, the CDR3 is TGTGCCAGCAGTTACGGAACTGCAGGGGGCACTGAAGCTTTCTTT.

CDR3 nucleotide sequence: TGTGCCAGCAAACGGATCTACAAACGGGACAGGGATAATCAGCCCCAGCATTTT. Encoded protein: CASKRIYKRDRDNQPQHF. The chain carries TRBV21-1 and TRBJ1-5; TRBD1 was called by the table and not checked on the DNA. TRBV21-1 is assigned pseudogene status. This CDR3 comprises 18 residues.

With respect to this clone: Additional DNA sequences in this sample encode the identical CDR3. This chain uses TRBV5-1 with TRBJ2-5; 8 bases line up with TRBD1. The CDR3 covers 14 residues. Looked up from germline, CDR1 is SGHRS and CDR2 is YFSETQ. Trimming removed 0 bases from V and 4 bases from J; junction bases left unmatched: 2. The CDR3 loop is CASSLGQGRETQYF. CDR3 in DNA: TGCGCCAGCAGCTTGGGACAGGGGAGAGAGACCCAGTACTTC.

The rearrangement links TRBV6-5 to TRBJ1-5, with D possibly TRBD1 on 5 matching bases. Germline V CDR1 and CDR2: MNHEY, SVGAGI. This CDR3 comprises 13 residues. V lost 5 bases to trimming and J lost 5 bases, with 10 bases between them. The CDR3 sequence is CASSTGPDQPQHF. CDR3 coding DNA: TGTGCCAGCAGTACAGGACCCGATCAGCCCCAGCATTTT.

The rearrangement joins TRBV29-1 to TRBJ2-7; 12 bases match TRBD2. Looked up from germline, CDR1 is SQVTM and CDR2 is ANQGSEA. The CDR3 covers 14 residues. V lost 4 bases to trimming and J lost 0 bases; unmatched junction nucleotides: 1. This CDR3 is CSVVGLAGSYEQYF. The CDR3 DNA sequence: TGCAGCGTTGTGGGACTAGCGGGCTCCTACGAGCAGTACTTC.

The chain combines TRBV19 with TRBJ1-5; 7 bases fit TRBD1. Trimming cost V 10 bases and J 3 bases; bases outside gene matches: 6. This CDR3 is 13 amino acids long. Germline CDR1 reads LNHDA; CDR2 reads SQIVND (reference sequence). CDR3: CATSQGVNQPQHF. The CDR3 DNA sequence: TGTGCCACCAGTCAGGGGGTCAATCAGCCCCAGCATTTT.

The V and J genes are TRBV9 and TRBJ2-5, with 8 bases fitting TRBD1. The CDR3 is made up of 14 amino acids. The ends lost 3 bases at V and 7 bases at J; junction bases unmatched: 8. Per germline, CDR1 SGDLS and CDR2 YYNGEE. The chain's CDR3 is CASSARTGQGTQYF. In DNA, the CDR3 is TGTGCCAGCAGCGCCCGGACAGGGCAGGGGACCCAGTACTTC.

The rearrangement uses TRBV25-1 and TRBJ2-3, with 9 bases that match TRBD2. Germline V lookup: CDR1 MGHDK, CDR2 SYGVNS. J gave up 4 bases and V 5 bases, and 16 bases lay outside the gene matches. This CDR3 is 18 amino acids long. Here the CDR3 reads CASSRTGLAPLWADTQYF. CDR3 DNA sequence: TGTGCCAGCAGTCGAACGGGACTAGCCCCATTGTGGGCAGATACGCAGTATTTT. Full variable domain (remainder filled in from reference TRBV25-1 and TRBJ2-3): EADIYQTPRYLVIGTGKKITLECSQTMGHDKMYWYQQDPGMELHLIHYSYGVNSTEKGDLSSESTVSRIRTEHFPLTLESARPSHTSQYLCASSRTGLAPLWADTQYFGPGTRLTVL.

The chain links TRBV29-1 to TRBJ2-4, with 11 bases identical to TRBD2. J lost 8 bases, V lost 3 bases, and 9 bases had no gene match. Germline CDR1 and CDR2: SQVTM and ANQGSEA. The CDR3 sequence is 15 residues long. The CDR3 loop is CSVEGVLAGGDIQYF. The CDR3 DNA reads TGCAGCGTTGAGGGAGTCCTAGCGGGGGGTGACATTCAGTACTTC.

This chain's CDR3 is CASSIGTSNLPTSETQYF. The CDR3 nucleotides are TGTGCCAGTAGTATAGGGACTAGTAATCTCCCTACCTCGGAGACCCAGTACTTC. V and J are TRBV19 and TRBJ2-5, with TRBD2 matching over 7 bases. This CDR3 is 18 amino acids long. CDR1 is LNHDA and CDR2 is SQIVND in the germline V gene (reference sequence). Trimming took 1 base from V and 5 from J; bases not matched to a gene: 16.

This chain joins TRBV20-1 and TRBJ2-7; D call uncertain. The CDR3 consists of 14 residues. CDR1 DFQATT and CDR2 SNEGSKA come from the germline V gene (reference sequence). Trimming took 3 bases from V and 5 from J, leaving 17 bases between them. This CDR3 is CSASLPRMANEQYF. Here the CDR3 DNA reads TGCAGTGCTAGTTTGCCCAGGATGGCTAACGAGCAGTACTTC.

This clone was recorded a few times. The chain is built from TRBV12-3 or TRBV12-4 and TRBJ2-5; D is undetermined. Trimming removed 2 bases from V and 5 bases from J, with 9 bases in between. The CDR3 runs to 13 residues. The CDR3 is CASSLLVEETQYF. The CDR3 coding sequence is TGTGCCAGCAGTTTATTGGTTGAGGAGACCCAGTACTTC.